Listed here are 17 T cell receptor beta chains from one sample, sequenced in a study of shared clonotypes between healthy human individuals. TCRdb keeps only in-frame clones here, not all; method: immunoSEQ multiplex PCR. The repertoire holds roughly 300,000 clones, with around four fifths as singletons. The material sequenced was memory CD4+ T cells sorted from blood. The subset: CD45RA-negative fraction. Every receptor here comes from a man in his thirties or forties in good health.

The gene calls are TRBV2 and TRBJ1-2, with D perhaps TRBD1 (5 bases). The ends were cut back, 4 bases at V and 4 bases at J, with 16 bases in the middle. Germline V CDR1 and CDR2: SNHLY, FYNNEI. This CDR3 is 15 amino acids long. For the CDR3, the DNA is TGTGCCAGCAGTGTGGTTGAGGGACCCAGCTATGGCTACACCTTC. Encoded protein: CASSVVEGPSYGYTF.

The J gene is TRBJ1-2, the V gene TRBV28; maybe TRBD1 (6 bases). V gave up 6 bases and J gave up 0 bases, with 11 bases separating them. Germline CDR1 and CDR2: MDHEN and SYDVKM. This CDR3 spans 14 amino acids. The DNA of the CDR3 is TGTGCCAGCAGCGCAGGGGCTCCTAACTATGGCTACACCTTC. It translates to CASSAGAPNYGYTF.

For the CDR3, the DNA is TGTGCCAGCAGTGAAGGGGGGGTGCCCCAGTACTTC. Translating gives CASSEGGVPQYF. The chain has TRBV2 and TRBJ2-5; D possibly corresponds to TRBD2 (6 bases). V was trimmed by 1 base and J by 9 bases, leaving 9 bases between them. Germline CDR1 SNHLY, CDR2 FYNNEI. The CDR3 has 12 residues.

CDR3 amino acids: CASRRDAWITGELFF. The CDR3 bases are TGTGCCAGCAGGAGGGACGCGTGGATCACCGGGGAGCTGTTTTTT. The genes are TRBV6-1 and TRBJ2-2; the D call may be TRBD1 or TRBD2 (5 bases each). CDR1 MNHNS and CDR2 SASEGT come from the germline V gene. V lost 6 bases to trimming and J lost 4 bases, with 15 bases between them. The CDR3 length is 15 residues.

J is TRBJ2-7 and V is TRBV5-6, with 9 positions matching TRBD2. The J segment lost 2 bases and the V segment lost 8 bases, leaving 5 bases of the junction unmatched. Germline V gene lookup returns CDR1 SGHDT and CDR2 YYEEEE. The CDR3 runs 13 residues. Written as DNA, the CDR3 is TGTGCCAGTACTAGCGGGCCACCCTACGAGCAGTACTTC. Its protein product is CASTSGPPYEQYF.

V usage is TRBV11-2 and J usage is TRBJ2-3; 12 bases align to TRBD1. The CDR3 is made up of 17 amino acids. J gave up 0 bases and V 4 bases, and 5 bases lay outside the gene matches. Germline loops: CDR1 SGHAT, CDR2 FQNNGV. The DNA for the CDR3 is TGTGCCAGCAGCTCCTTGGGACAGGGGGCTAGCACAGATACGCAGTATTTT. It yields the protein CASSSLGQGASTDTQYF.

V and J are TRBV11-2 and TRBJ1-6; tentatively, D is TRBD1 (5 bases). The ends were cut back, 7 bases at V and 7 bases at J, with 14 bases in the middle. Germline V gene data show CDR1 as SGHAT and CDR2 as FQNNGV. This CDR3 has 14 residues. The CDR3: CASTPSTGNSPLHF. The CDR3 region has the DNA TGTGCCAGCACCCCCAGCACAGGAAATTCACCCCTCCACTTT.

The V gene is TRBV5-1, the J gene TRBJ2-7; 9 nucleotides match TRBD1. Germline values: CDR1 SGHRS, CDR2 YFSETQ. The J segment lost 3 bases and the V segment lost 0 bases, leaving 4 bases of the junction unmatched. The CDR3 is 15 residues long. The CDR3 DNA reads as TGCGCCAGCAGCTTGGTTACAGGGGGCGACTACGAGCAGTACTTC. Translation: CASSLVTGGDYEQYF.

The chain carries TRBV27 and TRBJ2-2, with TRBD2 matching over 11 bases. The V gene's germline CDR1 is MNHEY and CDR2 SMNVEV (reference sequence). This CDR3 region has 19 residues. The junction had 6 bases not matched to a gene; V was cut back by 0 bases and J by 0 bases. The CDR3 nucleotides are TGTGCCAGCAGTTTATCGGGACTAGCGGATATCGCGAACACCGGGGAGCTGTTTTTT. Amino acids: CASSLSGLADIANTGELFF.

The J gene is TRBJ1-2, the V gene TRBV7-2; 9 nucleotides line up with TRBD1. CDR3 length equals 14 residues. Trimming cost V 5 bases and J 2 bases; bases outside gene matches: 3. From germline, CDR1 is SGHTA and CDR2 FQGNSA. CDR3 in DNA: TGTGCCAGCAGCACGACAGGGGGGAACTATGGCTACACCTTC. This sequence encodes CASSTTGGNYGYTF. Variable domain in full (rest from reference TRBV7-2 and TRBJ1-2): GAGVSQSPSNKVTEKGKDVELRCDPISGHTALYWYRQSLGQGLEFLIYFQGNSAPDKSGLPSDRFSAERTGGSVSTLTIQRTQQEDSAVYLCASSTTGGNYGYTFGSGTRLTVV.

A note on this clone: At the DNA level, this CDR3 is encoded by other sequences in the same sample as well. This rearrangement joins TRBV20-1 to TRBJ2-7, with D unresolved. CDR1 and CDR2 (germline): DFQATT, SNEGSKA (reference sequence). V shed 3 bases and J shed 4 bases, with 7 bases lying between them. CDR3 length: 11 amino acids. The CDR3 DNA reads TGCAGTGCTAGGGCCGGGTACGAGCAGTACTTC. Protein product: CSARAGYEQYF.

The chain has TRBV2 and TRBJ2-3; a weak D match, TRBD2 (6 bases). CDR3 length equals 13 residues. Germline CDR1 and CDR2: SNHLY and FYNNEI. V gave up 5 bases and J gave up 6 bases, with 12 bases separating them. The CDR3 region has the DNA TGTGCCAGCAGTCTGTCTGGGGGGGATACGCAGTATTTT. Its protein is CASSLSGGDTQYF.

The V gene is TRBV11-2, the J gene TRBJ2-7; maybe TRBD1 (5 bases). The CDR3 has 14 residues. CDR1 is SGHAT and CDR2 is FQNNGV in the germline V gene. V was trimmed by 1 base and J by 2 bases, leaving 9 bases between them. CDR3 sequence: CASSLAAGTYEQYF. For the CDR3, the DNA is TGTGCCAGCAGCTTAGCGGCAGGGACCTACGAGCAGTACTTC.

The chain recombines TRBV6-5 with TRBJ1-3; D possibly corresponds to TRBD1 (5 bases). Deletions cut 6 bases from V and 2 bases from J, with 14 bases between. The germline CDR1 and CDR2 sequences are MNHEY and SVGAGI. This CDR3 contains 15 residues. The CDR3, as DNA: TGTGCCAGCAGCTGGGACGGATTTGCTGGAAACACCATATATTTT. Translation gives CASSWDGFAGNTIYF.

This rearrangement joins TRBV19 to TRBJ1-1; 10 bases are shared with TRBD1. The CDR3 covers 15 residues. In germline, CDR1 is LNHDA, CDR2 SQIVND (reference sequence). The V segment lost 3 bases and the J segment 11 bases; nucleotides outside the gene matches: 12. CDR3 nucleotide sequence: TGTGCCAGTAGTATGCTGCCGGGACAGGGGTCAGTCGCTTTCTTT. As protein: CASSMLPGQGSVAFF.

This clone was observed a single time. This same CDR3 is encoded by further DNA sequences in the sample. The J gene is TRBJ1-5, the V gene TRBV2; 9 bases line up with TRBD1. The CDR3 is 17 residues long. From germline, CDR1 is SNHLY and CDR2 FYNNEI. Germline trimming cut 5 bases from V and 2 bases from J; bases unmatched to any gene: 10. CDR3 coding DNA: TGTGCCAGCAGTAGGGACAGGGCGGGTCGAGGCAATCAGCCCCAGCATTTT. Translation: CASSRDRAGRGNQPQHF.

V usage is TRBV19 and J usage is TRBJ2-6; no clear D. Trimming left V 7 bases short and J 0 bases short, with 13 bases between. The CDR3 totals 16 residues. Germline V gives CDR1 LNHDA, CDR2 SQIVND (reference sequence). The DNA of the CDR3 is TGTGCCAGTAAGACGGAAACTCACTCTGGGGCCAACGTCCTGACTTTC. Its translation: CASKTETHSGANVLTF.